Listed below are T cell receptor beta chains from one sample, sequenced in a study of control samples from healthy donors and cancer patients. Profiling relied on immunoSEQ multiplex PCR, and the TCRdb table lists in-frame clones only, not all of them. The sample records 85,000 to 95,000 clones, roughly four fifths being singletons. The sample taken for sequencing was blood. The receptors come from a woman aged 60-70 years in good health. The CDR3 runs from the conserved cysteine through the conserved F or W. Each record gives: clone size, D gene, V gene, J gene, CDR3 protein, CDR3 DNA. A D gene is named only where the DNA matches it firmly. The size entry is marked missing in some rows and otherwise reads once, few, many or a size class.

>NA|TRBD2|TRBV7-6|TRBJ2-1
CASSLRPSGGALEQFF
TGTGCCAGCAGCTTGAGGCCTAGCGGGGGGGCCCTGGAGCAGTTCTTC
>NA|NA|TRBV11-3|TRBJ2-3
CASSLGTGSPRTDTQYF
TGTGCCAGCAGCTTAGGCACTGGATCTCCGAGGACAGATACGCAGTATTTT
>NA|NA|TRBV4-3|TRBJ2-3
CASSQAAGLTTDTQYF
TGCGCCAGCAGCCAAGCCGCCGGACTTACCACAGATACGCAGTATTTT
>NA|NA|TRBV27|TRBJ1-5
CASSLMGNQPQHF
TGTGCCAGCAGTTTGATGGGGAATCAGCCCCAGCATTTT
>NA|TRBD2|TRBV7-2|TRBJ2-1
CASSPRLAGEGNEQFF
TGTGCCAGCAGCCCACGACTAGCGGGAGAGGGCAATGAGCAGTTCTTC
>NA|NA|TRBV4-2|TRBJ1-2
CASSQDLQAANYGYTF
TGTGCCAGCAGCCAAGATCTTCAGGCTGCTAACTATGGCTACACCTTC
>NA|NA|TRBV19|TRBJ2-2
CASSKIRQVNTGELFF
TGTGCCAGTAGTAAAATCCGACAGGTTAACACCGGGGAGCTGTTTTTT
>few|NA|TRBV4-1|TRBJ1-1
CASSQDRWGLEAFF
TGCGCCAGCAGCCAAGATCGGTGGGGACTTGAAGCTTTCTTT
>NA|TRBD1|TRBV4-3|TRBJ2-2
CASSHGTGAGELFF
TGCGCCAGCAGCCACGGGACAGGGGCCGGGGAGCTGTTTTTT
>NA|TRBD1|TRBV7-2|TRBJ1-6
CASSSHMLGGRNSPLHF
TGTGCCAGCAGCTCCCATATGTTAGGGGGCAGGAATTCACCCCTCCACTTT